The sequence of this T cell receptor (beta chain) was determined in a study of esophageal squamous cell carcinoma under preoperative chemotherapy. Study context: Samples included peripheral blood T cells as well as tumor-infiltrating lymphocytes.

General study points: Paclitaxel-nedaplatin therapy caused immediate, substantial clonotype frequency changes. Peripheral T cells migrating into the tumor appeared to partly supply post-treatment tumor-infiltrating lymphocytes.

One entry per CDR3 protein results from TCRdb running MiXCR on the PCR reads. The data hold about 9,600 distinct CDR3 sequences, with around 48% observed a single time. Time point described: after preoperative PTX-NDP chemotherapy. CDR3 size: 15 residues. Trimming took 4 bases from V and 1 from J; bases not matched to a gene: 5. Germline CDR1 reads ENHRY; CDR2 reads SYGVKD. This clonotype was seen at least ten times. The antigen is undetermined. This sequence originates from a human donor with esophageal squamous cell carcinoma. The donor label of this sample is uncertain. V gene TRBV10-3 combines with J gene TRBJ2-3; 7 bases agree with TRBD2. The sample was taken from a patient given preoperative chemotherapy. In nucleotides, the CDR3 is TGTGCCATCAGTGGGGGGGGAGCTGGCACAGATACGCAGTATTTT. Translation gives CAISGGGAGTDTQYF.